This T cell receptor (beta chain) was captured by sequencing in a study of blood T cell repertoires in COVID-19. Study in general: PBMCs, B-cell-depleted T cells, or T cells provided the cDNA or gDNA that made up the material.

Measured with immunoSEQ multiplex PCR; TCRdb has only the in-frame clones, and not every one. This sample yields 35,000 to 50,000 clones, of which roughly 90% are seen a single time; roughly 7.6% belongs to the top ten. The material sequenced was peripheral blood. This receptor was taken from a man aged 55 to 70 with active COVID-19.

In DNA, the CDR3 is TGTGCCAGTAGTAGGGCGGGACTAGCGGTTAACTCCTACGAGCAGTACTTC. Translation: CASSRAGLAVNSYEQYF. The chain employs TRBV19 and TRBJ2-7, with 11 bases that match TRBD2. The V gene end was trimmed by 4 bases and the J gene end by 0 bases; junction bases not matched to a gene: 8. Germline lookup yields CDR1 LNHDA and CDR2 SQIVND (reference sequence). This CDR3 region has 17 residues. Full variable domain (rest looked up from reference TRBV19 and TRBJ2-7): DGGITQSPKYLFRKEGQNVTLSCEQNLNHDAMYWYRQDPGQGLRLIYYSQIVNDFQKGDIAEGYSVSREKKESFPLTVTSAQKNPTAFYLCASSRAGLAVNSYEQYFGPGTRLTVT.